The clone carrying this T cell receptor (beta chain) has just a few counts. A much larger clone lies a single base off, so this may be a read error. This sample is drawn from a study of identical twins. Using its own MiXCR run on the 5' RACE reads, TCRdb lists one record per CDR3 protein. This sample has 690,000 or so distinct CDR3 sequences, with roughly 8% found just once. The CDR3 runs 15 residues. CDR1 and CDR2 from the germline V gene are SGHTA and FQGNSA. The ends were cut back, 6 bases at V and 0 bases at J, with 12 bases in the middle. These records were also assigned to another study, of yellow fever vaccine responses in identical twins.

Sequencing was performed on PBMCs. This clonotype originated in a young woman in good health. The rearrangement joins TRBV7-2 to TRBJ2-1, with a weak D call TRBD2 (5 bases). CDR3 sequence reads: CASSPRGRSYNEQFF. CDR3 in DNA: TGTGCCAGCAGTCCCCGCGGGCGCTCCTACAATGAGCAGTTCTTC.